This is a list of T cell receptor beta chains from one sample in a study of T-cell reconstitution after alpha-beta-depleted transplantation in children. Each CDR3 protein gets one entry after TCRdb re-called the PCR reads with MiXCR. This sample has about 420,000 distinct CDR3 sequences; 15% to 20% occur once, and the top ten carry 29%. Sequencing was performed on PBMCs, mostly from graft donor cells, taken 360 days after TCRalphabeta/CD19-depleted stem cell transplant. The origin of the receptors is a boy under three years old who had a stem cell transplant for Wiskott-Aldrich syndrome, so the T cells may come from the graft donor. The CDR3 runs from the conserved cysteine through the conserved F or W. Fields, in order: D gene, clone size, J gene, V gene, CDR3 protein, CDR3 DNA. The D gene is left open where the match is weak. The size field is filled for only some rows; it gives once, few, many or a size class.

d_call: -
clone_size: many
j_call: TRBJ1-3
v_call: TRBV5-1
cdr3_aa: CASSSGHDRRSLLGNTIYF
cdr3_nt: TGCGCCAGCAGCTCGGGCCATGACAGAAGGAGCTTACTTGGAAACACCATATATTTT

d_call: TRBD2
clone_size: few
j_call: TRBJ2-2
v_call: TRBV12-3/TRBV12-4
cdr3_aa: CASSQGLATGELFF
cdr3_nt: TGTGCCAGCAGTCAGGGACTAGCCACCGGGGAGCTGTTTTTT

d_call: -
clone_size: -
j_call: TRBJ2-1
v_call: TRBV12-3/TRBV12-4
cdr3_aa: CASSSLAQRRENEQFF
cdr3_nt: TGTGCCAGCAGTTCCCTTGCCCAGCGCCGGGAAAATGAGCAGTTCTTC

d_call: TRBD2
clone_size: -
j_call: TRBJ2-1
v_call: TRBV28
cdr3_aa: CASQRGLAEEQFF
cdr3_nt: TGTGCCTCCCAGAGGGGACTAGCGGAAGAGCAGTTCTTC

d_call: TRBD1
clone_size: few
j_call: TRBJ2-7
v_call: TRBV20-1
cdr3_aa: CSAKAPGQGPYEQYF
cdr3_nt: TGCAGTGCTAAGGCTCCGGGACAGGGGCCCTACGAGCAGTACTTC

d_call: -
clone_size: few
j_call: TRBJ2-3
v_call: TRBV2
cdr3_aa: CASSVDFDTQYF
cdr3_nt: TGTGCCAGCAGTGTGGACTTCGATACGCAGTATTTT

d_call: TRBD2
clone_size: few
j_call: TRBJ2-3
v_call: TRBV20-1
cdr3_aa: CSASLLAGSTDTQYF
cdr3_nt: TGCAGTGCTAGTCTGCTAGCGGGGAGCACAGATACGCAGTATTTT

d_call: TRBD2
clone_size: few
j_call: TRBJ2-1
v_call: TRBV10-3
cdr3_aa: CAIKERDLYNEQFF
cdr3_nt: TGTGCCATCAAAGAGCGGGACCTCTACAATGAGCAGTTCTTC

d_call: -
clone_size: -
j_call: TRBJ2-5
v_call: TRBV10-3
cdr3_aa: CAISIGQQETQYF
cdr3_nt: TGTGCCATCAGTATAGGACAGCAAGAGACCCAGTACTTC

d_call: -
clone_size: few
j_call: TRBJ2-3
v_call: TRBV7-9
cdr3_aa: CASSLAGESDTQYF
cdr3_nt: TGTGCCAGCAGCTTAGCGGGAGAGTCAGATACGCAGTATTTT

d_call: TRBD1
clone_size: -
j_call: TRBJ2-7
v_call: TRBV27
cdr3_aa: CASSLQGQGKYEQYF
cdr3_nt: TGTGCCAGCAGTTTACAAGGACAGGGGAAATACGAGCAGTACTTC

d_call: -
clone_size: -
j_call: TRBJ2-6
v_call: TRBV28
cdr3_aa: CASTSQGTSGANVLTF
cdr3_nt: TGTGCCAGCACCAGCCAGGGCACCTCTGGGGCCAACGTCCTGACTTTC

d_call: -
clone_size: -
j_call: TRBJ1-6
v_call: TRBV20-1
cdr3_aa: CSAFTGTKSSPLHF
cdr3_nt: TGCAGTGCTTTCACCGGGACAAAGAGTTCACCCCTCCACTTT

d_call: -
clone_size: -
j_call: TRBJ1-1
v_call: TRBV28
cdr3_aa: CASSFRVTEAFF
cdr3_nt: TGTGCCAGCAGTTTTCGAGTGACTGAAGCTTTCTTT

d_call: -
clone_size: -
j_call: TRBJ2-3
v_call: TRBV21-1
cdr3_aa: CASSKEDRGVTDTQYF
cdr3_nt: TGTGCCAGCAGCAAAGAGGACAGGGGGGTCACAGATACGCAGTATTTT

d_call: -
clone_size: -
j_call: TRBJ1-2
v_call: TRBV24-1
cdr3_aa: CATSDLGRSYGYTF
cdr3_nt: TGTGCCACCAGTGACCTCGGACGGTCTTATGGCTACACCTTC

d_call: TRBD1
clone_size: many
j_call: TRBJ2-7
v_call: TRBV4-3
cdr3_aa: CASSQAGGEQYF
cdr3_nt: TGCGCCAGCAGCCAAGCAGGGGGTGAGCAGTACTTC

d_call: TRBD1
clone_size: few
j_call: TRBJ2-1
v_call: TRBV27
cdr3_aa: CASSRQGSPYNEQFF
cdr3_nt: TGTGCCAGCAGCAGACAGGGCTCTCCCTACAATGAGCAGTTCTTC

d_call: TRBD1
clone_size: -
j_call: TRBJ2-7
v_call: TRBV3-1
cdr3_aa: CASSQTRGTGSHEQYF
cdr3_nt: TGTGCCAGCAGCCAAACAAGGGGGACAGGGTCCCACGAGCAGTACTTC

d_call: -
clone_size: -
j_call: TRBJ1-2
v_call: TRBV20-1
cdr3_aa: CSAGNDGYTF
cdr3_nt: TGCAGTGCTGGGAACGATGGCTACACCTTC

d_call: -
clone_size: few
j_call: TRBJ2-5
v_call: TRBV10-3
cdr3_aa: CAISEFGLQETQYF
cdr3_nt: TGTGCCATCAGTGAGTTCGGGCTCCAAGAGACCCAGTACTTC

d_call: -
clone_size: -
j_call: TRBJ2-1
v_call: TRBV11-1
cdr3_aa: CASSERTSNEQFF
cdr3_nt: TGTGCCAGCAGCGAACGGACTTCAAATGAGCAGTTCTTC

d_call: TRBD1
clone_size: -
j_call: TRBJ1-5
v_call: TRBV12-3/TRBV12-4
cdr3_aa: CASSFDGQGHQPQHF
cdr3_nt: TGTGCCAGCAGTTTTGATGGACAGGGACATCAGCCCCAGCATTTT

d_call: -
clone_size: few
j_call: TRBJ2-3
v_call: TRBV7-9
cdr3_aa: CASSTEMSTDTQYF
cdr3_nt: TGTGCCAGCAGCACTGAGATGAGCACAGATACGCAGTATTTT

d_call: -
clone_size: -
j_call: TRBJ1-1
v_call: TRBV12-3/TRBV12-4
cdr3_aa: CASSFAFTYGNTEAFF
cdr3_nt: TGTGCCAGCAGTTTCGCATTCACTTATGGGAACACTGAAGCTTTCTTT